This T cell receptor beta chain emerged from a study of CD8 T cells in Susac syndrome. General study points: An acknowledgment was made by the study that its TCR sequencing and HLA analysis involved relatively few individuals.

Matching for age and sex applied to the controls, who were healthy donors. TEMRA cells underwent FACS enrichment and CD8+ and CD4+ T cells underwent negative isolation. Random hexamers were used to reverse transcribe an amount of roughly 0.5 to 1 ug RNA. Multiplex PCR with immunoSEQ amplified the TCR beta CDR3 across 54 Vbeta and 13 Jbeta. TCRdb recomputed calls from the immunoSEQ multiplex PCR reads with MiXCR, one row per CDR3 protein. The sample gives 90,000 to 150,000 distinct CDR3 sequences, roughly 94% of which show up once; 0.095% to 0.1% is in the top ten. There are 15 residues in the CDR3. Germline V gene data show CDR1 as SNHLY and CDR2 as FYNNEI. Trimming left V 5 bases short and J 4 bases short, with 14 bases between. This clonotype was seen only a few times. Its cognate antigen is unknown.

This TCR derives from a human donor in good health. Sequenced sample: CD4+ T cells from PBMCs. The V and J genes are TRBV2 and TRBJ2-2, with D possibly matching TRBD2 (7 bases). CDR3 DNA: TGTGCCAGCAGTAAACAGGGAGGGAGCACCGGGGAGCTGTTTTTT. The encoded protein is CASSKQGGSTGELFF.